Reported below is one T cell receptor (beta chain). The data derive from a study of blood T cell repertoires in COVID-19. Profiling relied on immunoSEQ multiplex PCR, and the TCRdb table lists in-frame clones only, not all of them. The top ten clones hold 3.5% to 4.5% of a sample with under 350,000 clones, about 86% of them seen once. Assignment of participants to cohorts was predicated upon participant-reported clinical history. Trimming took off 3 bases at V and 3 bases at J, with 27 bases between the two ends. This CDR3 is built from 19 residues. CDR1 SGHNT and CDR2 YYREEE come from the germline V gene (reference sequence).

Sequencing was done on a sample of PBMCs or T cells enriched from blood (not recorded which). The J gene is TRBJ1-2, the V gene TRBV5-4; the D gene is possibly TRBD1 (6 bases). The clonotype was recovered from a woman aged 40 to 49 with acute COVID-19. The CDR3 coding sequence is TGTGCCAGCAGCTCGGCTCTCGGCCGGGGGGCACAGCGGGACTATGGCTACACCTTC. Translating it yields CASSSALGRGAQRDYGYTF. Complete variable domain (other parts from reference TRBV5-4 and TRBJ1-2): ETGVTQSPTHLIKTRGQQVTLRCSSQSGHNTVSWYQQALGQGPQFIFQYYREEENGRGNFPPRFSGLQFPNYSSELNVNALELDDSALYLCASSSALGRGAQRDYGYTFGSGTRLTVV.